This TCR beta chain comes out of a study of blood T cell repertoires in COVID-19 (dated by TCRdb to about 2020). Background on the whole study: Samples from collaborators originated in the United States, Italy and Spain and spanned both the acute and convalescent phases of COVID-19. The material from the prospective study consisted of cDNA or gDNA derived from T cells, B-cell-depleted T cells, or PBMCs. Subjects who had been exposed to COVID-19, were actively infected with it, or had recovered from it provided the deeply sampled blood TCRbeta repertoires that made up the dataset. The repertoires were released in a freely available public database meant as a resource for research on the immune response to SARS-CoV-2. Samples came from the ongoing ImmuneRACE study (first 160 participants) plus 1,254 subjects from 6 global collaborators. Nearly every sample came with metadata listing a de-identified subject ID, COVID-19 status, age in years and sex. Where available, HLA class I and class II types were obtained from metadata supplied by the sample provider rather than from assay-based typing.

Collaborating institutions collected whole blood in K2EDTA tubes following their own protocols. Collaborator samples were shipped for TCRbeta analysis as frozen whole blood, isolated PBMCs, or DNA extracted from either sample type. For this clone: The antigen this receptor binds is unknown. Base qualities were left out, and no much larger clone turns up one base away.

Measured from the cysteine to the phenylalanine, the CDR3 is 21 residues long. Only the CDR3 DNA stays, 63 bases, in frame from base 1. Summary of the overall study and its limitations: The amount of clinical and demographic metadata varied by source and participant and was provided uncurated.

TCRbeta CDR3 regions were amplified from genomic DNA by means of the immunoSEQ Assay, a bias-controlled multiplex PCR. Concerning the study's data processing: Nucleated cell counts per sample were estimated from amplification of reference gene primers within the assay. To quantify the absolute abundance of each unique TCRbeta CDR3 rearrangement, sequence reads were collapsed and filtered. For each sample, productive Simpson clonality was calculated by taking the square root of Simpson's diversity index across productive rearrangements. TCRdb limited this immuneACCESS table to in-frame rearrangements with V and J called. A share of clones is missing; checked studies link under half to unresolved V genes, and the rest is unexplained. D and trimming were read from the DNA, whereas the V and J calls and clone size are those reported in that table. Within this sample are just under 300,000 clones, with approximately 86% of them counted one time only. The ten largest make up 1% to 1.5% of the sample.

In this chain, TRBV7-5 is recombined with TRBJ1-5. TRBV7-5 is an annotated pseudogene. The sequencing input was peripheral blood. The clonotype originates from a man between 65 and 80 years old with acute or convalescent COVID-19. The CDR3 protein sequence reads: CARSLAGERQWGDYSNQPQHF. At the DNA level, the sequence is TGTGCCAGAAGCTTAGCGGGGGAACGACAATGGGGGGATTATAGCAATCAGCCCCAGCATTTT.